Shown below are 8 T cell receptor beta chains from a single sample sequenced in a study of T cell responses to AZD1222 COVID-19 vaccine. Sequencing was performed with immunoSEQ multiplex PCR; in TCRdb, only in-frame clones are kept and a portion is missing. In the table there are 99,000 or so clones, over 90% of which are singletons. The specimen was peripheral blood, collected on day 0 of AZD1222 vaccination. The receptor set was obtained from an adult in good health.

The chain has TRBV19 and TRBJ2-5; no clear D. Germline V gene lookup returns CDR1 LNHDA and CDR2 SQIVND (reference sequence). CDR3 length: 11 amino acids. V lost 7 bases to trimming and J lost 0 bases, with 3 bases between them. CDR3 bases: TGTGCCAGTAAGGACCAAGAGACCCAGTACTTC. It codes for CASKDQETQYF.

The chain couples TRBV18 to TRBJ2-4, with unresolved D. Germline V gene lookup returns CDR1 KGHSH and CDR2 LQKENI. This CDR3 comprises 15 residues. V was trimmed by 0 bases and J by 4 bases, leaving 10 bases between them. CDR3 sequence reads: CASSPPRPHKNIQYF. CDR3 sequence (DNA): TGTGCCAGCTCACCACCGAGACCGCATAAAAACATTCAGTACTTC. Supplemented by reference TRBV18 and TRBJ2-4, the full variable domain reads NAGVMQNPRHLVRRRGQEARLRCSPMKGHSHVYWYRQLPEEGLKFMVYLQKENIIDESGMPKERFSAEFPKEGPSILRIQQVVRGDSAAYFCASSPPRPHKNIQYFGAGTRLSVL.

V and J are TRBV5-4 and TRBJ2-1; 12 nucleotides match TRBD2. CDR3 size: 16 residues. In germline, CDR1 is SGHNT, CDR2 YYREEE (reference sequence). With 0 bases clipped from V and 10 bases from J, the junction kept 8 bases outside the gene matches. The CDR3 sequence: CASSLATSGRNQEQFF. In DNA, the CDR3 is TGTGCCAGCAGCTTGGCGACTAGCGGGAGAAATCAGGAGCAGTTCTTC.

The V call is TRBV2, the J call TRBJ2-1; D possibly uses TRBD1 or TRBD2 (6 bases each). The CDR3 sequence is 12 residues long. Trimming took 7 bases from V and 7 from J, leaving 11 bases between them. The germline V gene encodes CDR1 SNHLY and CDR2 FYNNEI. In DNA, the CDR3 is TGTGCCAGCACGGGGGCGGGAAATGAGCAGTTCTTC. Protein sequence: CASTGAGNEQFF.

V usage is TRBV7-2 and J usage is TRBJ2-5, with a possible D match to TRBD2 (5 bases). CDR3 length: 14 residues. Germline CDR1 is SGHTA and CDR2 is FQGNSA. V was cut by 5 bases and J by 1 base, with 11 bases left in between. CDR3 amino acids: CASSRERTQETQYF. CDR3 bases: TGTGCCAGCAGCAGGGAGCGGACCCAAGAGACCCAGTACTTC.

In its sample, this clone was seen many times. V is TRBV21-1 and J is TRBJ2-3. TRBV21-1 is a recognized pseudogene. The CDR3 length is 14 residues. The CDR3 spells CASSNAKGTDTQYF. The CDR3 DNA is TGTGCCAGCAGCAACGCTAAGGGCACAGATACGCAGTATTTT.

The genes are TRBV5-5 and TRBJ2-1; 13 bases are a match to TRBD2. With 4 bases clipped from V and 5 bases from J, the junction kept 9 bases outside the gene matches. Germline loops: CDR1 SGHKS, CDR2 YYEKEE (reference sequence). There are 17 residues in the CDR3. The CDR3 here is CASSTRAGLAGDNEQFF. CDR3 nucleotides: TGTGCCAGCAGCACGCGCGCTGGACTAGCGGGAGACAATGAGCAGTTCTTC.

The chain uses TRBV6-1 and TRBJ1-2; 7 positions match TRBD1. Germline CDR1 reads MNHNS; CDR2 reads SASEGT. This CDR3 region has 16 residues. Trimming cost V 0 bases and J 9 bases; bases outside gene matches: 13. The CDR3: CASSEALRGRLESYTF. In DNA form, the CDR3 reads TGTGCCAGCAGTGAAGCACTAAGGGGGCGTTTAGAAAGCTACACCTTC.